These 31 T cell receptor beta chains share one sample of origin, sequenced in a study of T-cell memory formation after mild COVID-19. TCRdb passed the 5' RACE reads through MiXCR, listing each CDR3 protein once. There are 450,000 to 650,000 distinct CDR3 sequences in the sample; roughly 18% occur only once, and around 11% lies in the top ten. The sample comprised PBMCs or a T cell subset sorted from them (not recorded which). All receptors come from an adult woman who had mild COVID-19 (a few samples of this study predate the infection). Cell type and time point are not known.

This clonotype has a single count. The chain employs TRBV19 and TRBJ2-7; D gene uncertain. Germline loops: CDR1 LNHDA, CDR2 SQIVND (reference sequence). This CDR3 has 15 amino acids. V was trimmed by 1 base and J by 2 bases, leaving 12 bases between them. CDR3 loop: CASSIVGGGTYEQYF. The CDR3, as DNA: TGTGCCAGTAGTATAGTGGGTGGCGGTACCTACGAGCAGTACTTC.

J is TRBJ2-7 and V is TRBV28; 13 bases fit TRBD2. Looked up from germline, CDR1 is MDHEN and CDR2 is SYDVKM. The CDR3 is 15 amino acids. The J segment lost 5 bases and the V segment lost 5 bases, leaving 6 bases of the junction unmatched. CDR3 region: CASSQGLAGKDEQYF. CDR3 DNA sequence: TGTGCCAGCAGTCAGGGACTAGCGGGAAAGGACGAGCAGTACTTC.

V gene TRBV25-1 combines with J gene TRBJ2-7; D ambiguous. V dropped 5 bases and J dropped 6 bases, with 17 bases sitting between them. The CDR3 is made up of 14 amino acids. Germline-derived CDR1 and CDR2 are MGHDK and SYGVNS. In DNA, the CDR3 is TGTGCCAGCAGTACCTCCCGTCTATGGGGCGAGCAGTACTTC. The encoded protein is CASSTSRLWGEQYF.

The chain combines TRBV7-2 with TRBJ1-1; D gene unclear. Trimming stripped 2 bases from V and 1 base from J, with 11 bases between. This CDR3 region has 15 residues. The germline V gene has CDR1 SGHTA and CDR2 FQGNSA. CDR3 DNA: TGTGCCAGCAGCTTAAACCTCGGCGCGAACACTGAAGCTTTCTTT. It codes for CASSLNLGANTEAFF.

This clonotype was found a few times. J is TRBJ2-1 and V is TRBV29-1, with 9 bases matching TRBD1. The germline V gene has CDR1 SQVTM and CDR2 ANQGSEA. The CDR3 has 14 residues. V dropped 7 bases and J dropped 6; count of bases not matched to a gene: 10. CDR3 nucleotide sequence: TGCAGCGGCCTCACCGGGACAGGGATCAATGAGCAGTTCTTC. Its protein is CSGLTGTGINEQFF.

V usage is TRBV24-1 and J usage is TRBJ1-5; D is unclear. Germline V gene sequence: CDR1 KGHDR, CDR2 SFDVKD. The V end lost 0 bases, the J end lost 5 bases, and 7 bases lay between the germline ends. This CDR3 contains 14 residues. CDR3 region: CATSDLTGYQPQHF. As DNA, the CDR3 is TGTGCCACCAGTGATTTGACGGGTTATCAGCCCCAGCATTTT.

There are a few counts of this clonotype. The V call is TRBV12-3 or TRBV12-4, the J call TRBJ2-3, with 10 bases identical to TRBD2. The CDR3 consists of 16 residues. Trimming at V came to 5 bases and at J to 3 bases, leaving 8 bases not matched to a gene. The CDR3 loop reads CASSTLAGGNTDTQYF. The CDR3 DNA reads as TGTGCCAGCAGTACCTTAGCGGGAGGCAATACAGATACGCAGTATTTT.

J is TRBJ1-1 and V is TRBV12-3 or TRBV12-4; D gene unclear. Deletions cut 7 bases from V and 2 bases from J, with 14 bases between. The CDR3 covers 14 residues. The CDR3 nucleotides read TGTGCCAGCACCTCCGAGGCTGCCAACACTGAAGCTTTCTTT. Amino acids: CASTSEAANTEAFF.

This clonotype was detected only a few times. The V call is TRBV18, the J call TRBJ1-1, with D unclear. In germline, CDR1 is KGHSH, CDR2 LQKENI. The CDR3 contains 14 residues. V was shortened by 1 base and J by 1 base, with 7 bases between the two germline ends. CDR3 sequence reads: CASSPQAANTEAFF. CDR3 nucleotide sequence: TGTGCCAGCTCACCACAGGCAGCGAACACTGAAGCTTTCTTT. Full variable domain (remainder filled in from reference TRBV18 and TRBJ1-1): NAGVMQNPRHLVRRRGQEARLRCSPMKGHSHVYWYRQLPEEGLKFMVYLQKENIIDESGMPKERFSAEFPKEGPSILRIQQVVRGDSAAYFCASSPQAANTEAFFGQGTRLTVV.

This clonotype has a handful of counts. The chain carries TRBV4-2 and TRBJ2-5; D is undetermined. The CDR3 has 12 residues. V was pared by 0 bases and J by 6 bases, with 5 bases between. Germline loops: CDR1 LGHNA, CDR2 YNFKEQ. The CDR3 is CASSQELQTQYF. The CDR3 bases are TGTGCCAGCAGCCAAGAACTTCAGACCCAGTACTTC.

The chain carries TRBV13 and TRBJ2-1; 8 bases line up with TRBD2. Per the germline V gene, CDR1 is PRHDT and CDR2 is FYEKMQ (reference sequence). This CDR3 comprises 15 residues. Losses at the gene ends were 5 bases for V and 5 bases for J; bases not matched to a gene: 8. The CDR3 DNA is TGTGCCAGCAGCCCCCGGGGTAGCGGGGACAATGAGCAGTTCTTC. The encoded protein is CASSPRGSGDNEQFF.

This clonotype was recorded many times. The J gene is TRBJ2-7, the V gene TRBV5-6; perhaps TRBD1 as D (5 bases). The CDR3 is 13 residues long. Germline V gene sequence: CDR1 SGHDT, CDR2 YYEEEE. Trimming removed 3 bases at V and 6 bases at J, with 13 bases between. The CDR3 coding sequence is TGTGCCAGCAGCTACCTCCTAGGGGCCGAGCAGTACTTC. Translated, it gives CASSYLLGAEQYF.

This clonotype was picked up many times. The V gene is TRBV6-5, the J gene TRBJ2-4, with D possibly TRBD2 on 5 matching bases. Germline CDR1 is MNHEY and CDR2 is SVGAGI. This CDR3 has 15 amino acids. The ends were cut back, 2 bases at V and 3 bases at J, with 11 bases in the middle. DNA for the CDR3: TGTGCCAGCAGTTACCTATCCCGGGGCAAAAACATTCAGTACTTC. Encoded protein: CASSYLSRGKNIQYF.

Ten or more counts support this clonotype. The CDR3 sequence: CASSLALGLAGSTDTQYF. For the CDR3, the DNA is TGTGCCAGCAGCTTAGCACTGGGACTAGCGGGAAGCACAGATACGCAGTATTTT. The rearrangement joins TRBV7-2 to TRBJ2-3; 13 bases agree with TRBD2. Germline V gene lookup returns CDR1 SGHTA and CDR2 FQGNSA. V was pared by 0 bases and J by 0 bases, with 3 bases of the junction left unmatched. The CDR3 totals 18 residues.

There are a few counts of this clonotype. This rearrangement joins TRBV4-1 to TRBJ1-1; no definite D call. The CDR3 runs to 15 residues. With 0 bases removed from V and 0 bases from J, the gap between germline ends came to 8 bases. Germline V gene lookup returns CDR1 MGHRA and CDR2 YSYEKL. The CDR3, as DNA: TGCGCCAGCAGCCAAGAAAGGACCCTGAACACTGAAGCTTTCTTT. It is translated as CASSQERTLNTEAFF.

The chain couples TRBV24-1 to TRBJ1-1, with unresolved D. CDR3 length equals 12 residues. V was cut by 1 base and J by 8 bases, with 7 bases left in between. CDR1 and CDR2 (germline): KGHDR, SFDVKD. CDR3 loop: CATSDLTHEAFF. CDR3 nucleotide sequence: TGTGCCACCAGTGATTTAACACACGAAGCTTTCTTT.

This chain links TRBV12-3 or TRBV12-4 with TRBJ2-1, with D possibly called TRBD1 or TRBD2 (5 bases each). The CDR3 is 15 amino acids. V lost 0 bases, J lost 4 bases, and 10 bases lay in between. Here the CDR3 reads CASSLAVWGYNEQFF. In DNA form, the CDR3 reads TGTGCCAGCAGTTTAGCTGTTTGGGGGTACAATGAGCAGTTCTTC.

This clonotype was counted only a few times. The V call is TRBV18, the J call TRBJ2-7; D is undetermined. Germline V CDR1 and CDR2: KGHSH, LQKENI. The CDR3 has 15 residues. V lost 6 bases and J 0 bases, leaving 15 bases between the germline ends. The DNA for the CDR3 is TGTGCCAGCTCCCCCGCAGGAACCAGCTCCTACGAGCAGTACTTC. It is translated as CASSPAGTSSYEQYF.

The chain combines TRBV7-9 with TRBJ2-1; 9 nucleotides line up with TRBD2. The ends lost 4 bases at V and 8 bases at J; junction bases unmatched: 15. The V gene's germline CDR1 is SEHNR and CDR2 FQNEAQ (reference sequence). The CDR3 length is 17 residues. CDR3 sequence (DNA): TGTGCCAGCAGCTCCCGAGATTTAGCGGGAGTCCGCGATGAGCAGTTCTTC. Translated, it gives CASSSRDLAGVRDEQFF.

There are a few counts of this clonotype. The chain has TRBV7-8 and TRBJ2-7, with D perhaps given as TRBD1 or TRBD2 (5 bases each). V lost 2 bases and J lost 6, with 11 bases in between. The germline gives CDR1 SGHVS, CDR2 FQNEAQ. The CDR3 covers 13 residues. CDR3 nucleotide sequence: TGTGCCAGCAGCTTAAGCTCTGGGGGCGAGCAGTACTTC. Protein: CASSLSSGGEQYF.

The V and J genes are TRBV5-1 and TRBJ2-3; possible D gene TRBD1, 6 bases. The CDR3 covers 16 residues. The V gene's germline CDR1 is SGHRS and CDR2 YFSETQ. V shed 0 bases and J shed 2 bases, with 13 bases lying between them. The CDR3 sequence: CASSLAGQGNTDTQYF. The CDR3 DNA follows: TGCGCCAGCAGCTTGGCGGGGCAGGGGAACACAGATACGCAGTATTTT.

This clonotype was seen more than once but under ten times. The chain has TRBV6-2 or TRBV6-3 and TRBJ1-5; no clear D gene. Germline V gene lookup returns CDR1 MNHEY and CDR2 SVGEGT. The V end was cut by 3 bases, the J end by 6 bases, with 15 bases between. The CDR3 consists of 15 residues. The chain's CDR3 is CASSYFPSGGQPQHF. The CDR3 DNA follows: TGTGCCAGCAGTTATTTCCCAAGCGGTGGTCAGCCCCAGCATTTT.

The chain links TRBV7-9 to TRBJ2-5; D uncertain. Germline V CDR1 and CDR2: SEHNR, FQNEAQ (reference sequence). V was clipped by 2 bases and J by 5 bases, with 9 bases between them. This CDR3 has 13 residues. The CDR3 bases are TGTGCCAGCAGCTTACGTCTGGGGGAGACCCAGTACTTC. This encodes CASSLRLGETQYF.

The chain couples TRBV6-5 to TRBJ1-1; D gene ambiguous. From germline, CDR1 is MNHEY and CDR2 SVGAGI. V shed 11 bases and J shed 2 bases, with 18 bases lying between them. This CDR3 region has 14 residues. The CDR3 DNA follows: TGTGCCTCTCACGCCCCGGGGTCCAACACTGAAGCTTTCTTT. Amino acids: CASHAPGSNTEAFF.

The chain carries TRBV12-3 or TRBV12-4 and TRBJ2-1; 9 bases agree with TRBD2. Germline trimming cut 5 bases from V and 9 bases from J; bases unmatched to any gene: 17. This CDR3 comprises 17 residues. In DNA, the CDR3 is TGTGCCAGCAGTCCTATCACGGCGGGAGGGCCGGGGGGTGAGCAGTTCTTC. Amino acids: CASSPITAGGPGGEQFF.

This clonotype was counted only a few times. V usage is TRBV12-3 or TRBV12-4 and J usage is TRBJ2-7; a weak D match, TRBD1 (6 bases). There are 16 residues in the CDR3. V shed 3 bases and J shed 1 base, with 16 bases lying between them. The CDR3 DNA sequence: TGTGCCAGCAGTTTGGATCCGCCAGGGGCGTCCTACGAGCAGTACTTC. Protein product: CASSLDPPGASYEQYF.

This chain uses TRBV6-1 with TRBJ2-3, with D hard to call. The CDR3 sequence is 15 residues long. Trimming removed 2 bases at V and 0 bases at J, with 9 bases between. Germline V gene sequence: CDR1 MNHNS, CDR2 SASEGT. DNA for the CDR3: TGTGCCAGCAGTGAACTGGGGTCCAGCACAGATACGCAGTATTTT. It translates to CASSELGSSTDTQYF.

This clonotype showed up just a few times. The chain couples TRBV7-2 to TRBJ2-5; tentative D call: TRBD1 (6 bases). Germline V gives CDR1 SGHTA, CDR2 FQGNSA. The CDR3 covers 13 residues. V dropped 5 bases and J dropped 3 bases, with 10 bases sitting between them. In DNA, the CDR3 is TGTGCCAGCAGCCGGACAGCGGAAGAGACCCAGTACTTC. It specifies CASSRTAEETQYF.

In its sample, this clonotype was seen a few times. The V gene is TRBV6-2 or TRBV6-3, the J gene TRBJ2-6, with D possibly matching TRBD1 (6 bases). CDR1 is MNHEY and CDR2 is SVGEGT in the germline V gene. The V end lost 4 bases, the J end lost 0 bases, and 16 bases lay between the germline ends. There are 18 residues in the CDR3. The DNA of the CDR3 is TGTGCCAGCAGTTCGTACAGGGTTGGCGACTCTGGGGCCAACGTCCTGACTTTC. This sequence encodes CASSSYRVGDSGANVLTF.

V and J are TRBV7-9 and TRBJ2-7; D might be TRBD1 (6 bases). Deletions cut 1 base from V and 3 bases from J, with 13 bases between. This CDR3 spans 15 amino acids. Looked up from germline, CDR1 is SEHNR and CDR2 is FQNEAQ (reference sequence). Here the CDR3 reads CASSLGVGRGYEQYF. DNA of the CDR3: TGTGCCAGCAGCTTAGGGGTTGGCAGGGGCTACGAGCAGTACTTC.

This clonotype showed up just a few times. The V call is TRBV6-1, the J call TRBJ2-4; the match to TRBD2 covers 10 bases. The V and J ends lost 2 bases and 14 bases, in that order; junction bases with no gene match: 6. The CDR3 sequence is 13 residues long. Germline CDR1 and CDR2: MNHNS and SASEGT. The CDR3 sequence: CASSEMATSGEYF. The CDR3 DNA reads as TGTGCCAGCAGTGAAATGGCCACTAGCGGGGAGTACTTC.